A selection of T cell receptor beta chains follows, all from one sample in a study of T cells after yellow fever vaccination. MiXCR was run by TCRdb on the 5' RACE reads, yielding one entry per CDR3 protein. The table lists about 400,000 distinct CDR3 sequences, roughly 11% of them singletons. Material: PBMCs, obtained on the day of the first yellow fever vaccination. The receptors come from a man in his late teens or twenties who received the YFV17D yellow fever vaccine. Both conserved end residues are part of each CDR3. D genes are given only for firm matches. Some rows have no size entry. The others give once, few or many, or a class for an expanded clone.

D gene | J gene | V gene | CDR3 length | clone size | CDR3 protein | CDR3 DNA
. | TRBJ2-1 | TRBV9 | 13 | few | CASSVGFSREQFF | TGTGCCAGCAGCGTTGGGTTTTCGCGCGAGCAGTTCTTC
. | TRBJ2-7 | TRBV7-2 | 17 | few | CASSRPKGGRSSYEQYF | TGTGCCAGCAGCCGTCCGAAGGGAGGCAGGAGCTCCTACGAGCAGTACTTC
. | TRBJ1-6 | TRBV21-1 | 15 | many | CASSKGHKFASPLHF | TGTGCCAGCAGCAAAGGACACAAATTCGCTTCACCCCTCCACTTT
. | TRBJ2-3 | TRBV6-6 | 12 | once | CASSPWTDTQYF | TGTGCCAGCAGTCCCTGGACAGATACGCAGTATTTT
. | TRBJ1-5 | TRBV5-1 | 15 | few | CASSLDPGANQPQHF | TGCGCCAGCAGCTTGGACCCCGGGGCCAATCAGCCCCAGCATTTT
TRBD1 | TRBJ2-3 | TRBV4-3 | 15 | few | CASSQGSGGEYTQYF | TGCGCCAGCAGCCAAGGGTCAGGGGGCGAATATACGCAGTATTTT
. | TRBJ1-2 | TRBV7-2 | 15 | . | CASSLASPGIYGYTF | TGTGCCAGCAGCTTAGCGAGTCCGGGAATCTATGGCTACACCTTC
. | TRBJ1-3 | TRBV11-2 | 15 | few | CASSSEGFAGNTIYF | TGTGCCAGCAGCTCTGAGGGTTTCGCTGGAAACACCATATATTTT
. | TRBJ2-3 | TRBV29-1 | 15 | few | CSVAAVHDTSDTQYF | TGCAGCGTTGCGGCAGTCCATGATACGTCGGATACGCAGTATTTT
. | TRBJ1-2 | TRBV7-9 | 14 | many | CASSYPVGVGGYTF | TGTGCCAGCAGCTACCCAGTGGGAGTAGGTGGCTACACCTTC
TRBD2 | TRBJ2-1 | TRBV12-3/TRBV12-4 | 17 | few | CASSPGVIGGAYNEQFF | TGTGCCAGCAGTCCTGGTGTGATCGGGGGGGCTTACAATGAGCAGTTCTTC
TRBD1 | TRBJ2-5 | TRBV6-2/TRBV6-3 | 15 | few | CASSSYGQGGETQYF | TGTGCCAGCAGTTCTTACGGACAGGGAGGAGAGACCCAGTACTTC
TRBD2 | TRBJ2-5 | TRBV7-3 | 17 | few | CASSPARGGGLQETQYF | TGTGCCAGCAGCCCCGCTCGGGGGGGCGGACTTCAAGAGACCCAGTACTTC
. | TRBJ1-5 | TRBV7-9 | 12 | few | CASSFRDQPQHF | TGTGCCAGCAGCTTCAGGGATCAGCCCCAGCATTTT
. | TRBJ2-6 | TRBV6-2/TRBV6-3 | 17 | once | CASSYPTRTPGANVLTF | TGTGCCAGCAGTTACCCCACAAGAACTCCTGGGGCCAACGTCCTGACTTTC
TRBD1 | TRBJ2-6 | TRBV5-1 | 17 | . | CASGETGLLTGANVLTF | TGCGCCAGCGGGGAGACAGGGTTACTCACTGGGGCCAACGTCCTGACTTTC
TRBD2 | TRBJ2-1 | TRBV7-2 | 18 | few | CASSEGLAGGPSYNEQFF | TGTGCCAGCAGCGAAGGGCTAGCGGGGGGGCCCTCCTACAATGAGCAGTTCTTC
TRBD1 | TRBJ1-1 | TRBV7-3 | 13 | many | CASSSQGDTEAFF | TGTGCCAGCAGCTCACAGGGGGACACTGAAGCTTTCTTT
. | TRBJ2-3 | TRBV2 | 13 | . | CASSVWRGDTQYF | TGTGCCAGCAGTGTTTGGAGGGGAGATACGCAGTATTTT
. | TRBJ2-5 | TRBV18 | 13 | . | CASSDGQSETQYF | TGTGCCAGCTCCGACGGTCAGTCAGAGACCCAGTACTTC
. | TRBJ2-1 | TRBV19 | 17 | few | CASSSTPPFFSYNEQFF | TGTGCCAGTAGTTCCACGCCTCCATTTTTCTCCTACAATGAGCAGTTCTTC
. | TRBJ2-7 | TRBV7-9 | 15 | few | CASSWAQGASYEQYF | TGTGCCAGCAGCTGGGCCCAGGGAGCCTCCTACGAGCAGTACTTC
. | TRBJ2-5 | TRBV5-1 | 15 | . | CASSLVKIHQETQYF | TGCGCCAGCAGCTTGGTGAAGATCCATCAGGAGACCCAGTACTTC
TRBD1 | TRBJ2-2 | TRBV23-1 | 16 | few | CASTTPKGGSDGELFF | TGCGCCAGCACGACCCCAAAAGGGGGCTCTGACGGGGAGCTGTTTTTT
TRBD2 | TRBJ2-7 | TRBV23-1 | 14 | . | CASSQLTSSYEQYF | TGCGCCAGCAGTCAATTGACTAGCAGCTACGAGCAGTACTTC
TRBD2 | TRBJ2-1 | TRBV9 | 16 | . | CASSVTTGTSGNEQFF | TGTGCCAGCAGCGTCACTACCGGGACTAGCGGCAATGAGCAGTTCTTC
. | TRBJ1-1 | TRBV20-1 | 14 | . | CSASPEWVDTEAFF | TGCAGTGCTAGTCCCGAGTGGGTGGACACTGAAGCTTTCTTT
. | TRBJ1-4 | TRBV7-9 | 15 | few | CASSLIGHGNEKLFF | TGTGCCAGCAGCTTAATAGGGCATGGTAATGAAAAACTGTTTTTT
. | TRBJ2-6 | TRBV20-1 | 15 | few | CSARDPFSGANVLTF | TGCAGTGCTAGAGACCCCTTTTCTGGGGCCAACGTCCTGACTTTC
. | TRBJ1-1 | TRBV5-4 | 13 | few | CASSPGQTSEAFF | TGTGCCAGCAGCCCCGGACAGACTTCTGAAGCTTTCTTT
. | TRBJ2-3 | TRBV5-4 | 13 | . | CASSLIPMDTQYF | TGTGCCAGCAGCTTGATACCTATGGATACGCAGTATTTT
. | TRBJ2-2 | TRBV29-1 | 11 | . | CSVESSGELFF | TGCAGCGTTGAGTCCTCCGGGGAGCTGTTTTTT